This TCR beta chain was captured in a study of cytomegalovirus exposure and HLA in healthy donors. Whole-study findings and limits: Prediction of most subjects' HLA-A and HLA-B alleles by TCR beta sequences was reportedly accurate. Testing in vitro showed a few CMV-associated chains specific for CMV antigens. A list of around 150 TCR beta chains associated with cytomegalovirus was given. An assumption of roughly uniform sequencing depth across donors underlay the presence/absence analyses.

Both 60 Vbeta primers and 13 Jbeta primers went into the PCR. Method: immunoSEQ multiplex PCR; TCRdb's copy keeps in-frame clones and lacks some. The table shows 95,000 to 150,000 clones, with over 60% occurring only once. This clone was observed a few times. What it recognizes is unknown. J gave up 0 bases and V 0 bases, and 15 bases lay outside the gene matches. The CDR3 runs to 20 residues. CDR1 and CDR2 from the germline V gene are SGDLS and YYNGEE. The chain has TRBV9 and TRBJ2-3; 8 nucleotides match TRBD2. This TCR derives from a human donor in good health. Sequencing input: PBMCs. CDR3 in amino acids: CASSVATSGFGFTSTDTQYF. The CDR3 nucleotides read TGTGCCAGCAGCGTAGCTACTAGCGGATTTGGGTTTACTAGCACAGATACGCAGTATTTT.